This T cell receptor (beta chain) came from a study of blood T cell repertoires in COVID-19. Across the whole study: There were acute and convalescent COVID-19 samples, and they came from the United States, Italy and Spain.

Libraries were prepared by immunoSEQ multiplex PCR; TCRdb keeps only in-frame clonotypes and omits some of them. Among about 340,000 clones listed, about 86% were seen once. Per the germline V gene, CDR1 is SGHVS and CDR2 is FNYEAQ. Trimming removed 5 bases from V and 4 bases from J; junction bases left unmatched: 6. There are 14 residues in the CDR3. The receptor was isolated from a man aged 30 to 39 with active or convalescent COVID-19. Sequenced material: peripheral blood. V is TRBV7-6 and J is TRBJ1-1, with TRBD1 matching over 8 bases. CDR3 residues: CASSGAGGRTEAFF. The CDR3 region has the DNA TGTGCCAGCAGCGGGGCAGGGGGCCGCACTGAAGCTTTCTTT.